A selection of T cell receptor beta chains follows, all from one sample in a study of blood T cell repertoires in COVID-19. Some clones are missing from TCRdb's copy, which holds only in-frame ones; the method was immunoSEQ multiplex PCR. The sample lists roughly 300,000 clones; 85% were seen once. Input material: PBMCs or T cells enriched from blood (not recorded which). The receptors originated from a woman between 50 and 59 years old who had recovered from COVID-19. The CDR3 runs from the conserved cysteine through the conserved F or W. The D gene is left open where the match is weak. The listing skips clone size in some rows; elsewhere it reads once, few, many or a size class.

v_call	d_call	clone_size	j_call	cdr3_nt	cdr3_aa
TRBV30	TRBD2	.	TRBJ2-5	TGTGCCTGGAGTGTTGGTCTAGCGGGAGAGACCCAGTACTTC	CAWSVGLAGETQYF
TRBV2	.	.	TRBJ1-3	TGTGCCAGCAGTGACAGGGCGCACTCTGGAAACACCATATATTTT	CASSDRAHSGNTIYF
TRBV2	TRBD2	.	TRBJ2-1	TGTGCCAGCAGGCCCCCCCTAGCGGGGCTCTCAAATGAGCAGTTCTTC	CASRPPLAGLSNEQFF
TRBV7-2	.	once	TRBJ2-2	TGTGCCAGCAGCTATAGGCTAGCGAGGACCGGGGAGCTGTTTTTT	CASSYRLARTGELFF
TRBV5-5	.	many	TRBJ2-1	TGTGCCAGCAGGGGGGGACAGACCTACAATGAGCAGTTCTTC	CASRGGQTYNEQFF
TRBV7-2	TRBD1	many	TRBJ1-1	TGTGCCAGCAGGCCACAGGGGGCGCGCACTGAAGCTTTCTTT	CASRPQGARTEAFF
TRBV5-4	TRBD1	.	TRBJ1-6	TGTGCCAGCAGCTCGGGCCCAGGAACAGGGGCGACCTATAATTCACCCCTCCACTTT	CASSSGPGTGATYNSPLHF
TRBV6-2/TRBV6-3	.	.	TRBJ2-4	TGTGCCAGCAGTTCCCTCGGGGAGGGGGTAAACATTCAGTACTTC	CASSSLGEGVNIQYF
TRBV19	.	.	TRBJ1-5	TGTGCCAGTAGTATCGACAGACAGAGCAATCAGCCCCAGCATTTT	CASSIDRQSNQPQHF
TRBV7-9	TRBD1	.	TRBJ2-5	TGTGCCAGCAGCTTCGGGACAGCGAGAAAAGAGACCCAGTACTTC	CASSFGTARKETQYF
TRBV25-1	TRBD1	.	TRBJ1-4	TGTGCCAGTCAGGGGGCGCTGGGAAAACTGTTTTTT	CASQGALGKLFF
TRBV19	.	.	TRBJ2-3	TGTGCCAGTTGGCACCAGAGCACAGATACGCAGTATTTT	CASWHQSTDTQYF
TRBV5-1	TRBD1	.	TRBJ2-6	TGCGCCAGCAGTTTTTTGCCGGGACAGGCCACTGGGGCCAACGTCCTGACTTTC	CASSFLPGQATGANVLTF
TRBV7-9	TRBD2	.	TRBJ2-5	TGTGCCAGCAGCCCCGGGACTAGCCCAAGAGAAGGTTACTTC	CASSPGTSPREGYF
TRBV30	.	.	TRBJ1-2	TGTGCCTGGACCAGCCCCGCAGGGATTCGAGGCTACACCTTC	CAWTSPAGIRGYTF
TRBV6-5	.	.	TRBJ1-2	TGTGCCAGCGGCCAGGGCAGGGTAAATGGCTACACCTTC	CASGQGRVNGYTF
TRBV4-2	TRBD2	few	TRBJ2-1	TGTGCCAGCAGCCAAGGGACTAGCAACCTGGGGGATGAGCAGTTCTTC	CASSQGTSNLGDEQFF
TRBV5-6	TRBD1	.	TRBJ2-7	TGTGCCAGCAGCTTTGGACAGGGGTTGTTACGGCAGCAGTACTTC	CASSFGQGLLRQQYF
TRBV4-2	TRBD1	few	TRBJ1-1	TGTGCCAGCAGCCAAGAAATGGGGACAGGGAACACTGAAGCTTTCTTT	CASSQEMGTGNTEAFF
TRBV5-1	.	.	TRBJ1-1	TGCGCCAGCAGCTTGGTCGGAGGGACGAACACTGAAGCTTTCTTT	CASSLVGGTNTEAFF
TRBV7-2	TRBD1	.	TRBJ1-2	TGTGCCAGCAGCACGGGGACAGGGAATGGCTACACCTTC	CASSTGTGNGYTF
TRBV2	.	.	TRBJ2-1	TGTGCCAGCAGTGATGAGGGACTCCGGTTCGGGTACAATGAGCAGTTCTTC	CASSDEGLRFGYNEQFF
TRBV18	.	.	TRBJ1-6	TGTGCCAGCTCGCCTAGCGGGGGGGATTCACCCCTCCACTTT	CASSPSGGDSPLHF
TRBV6-4	TRBD1	.	TRBJ1-1	TGTGCCAGCAGTCCGTACAGGGGGAGCACTGAAGCTTTCTTT	CASSPYRGSTEAFF
TRBV19	.	.	TRBJ1-5	TGTGCCAGTAGAGCTACGTGGGACATTAGCAATCAGCCCCAGCATTTT	CASRATWDISNQPQHF
TRBV9	.	once	TRBJ1-1	TGTGCCAGCTCGGGGGGGATGAACACTGAAGCTTTCTTT	CASSGGMNTEAFF
TRBV9	.	once	TRBJ2-7	TGTGCCAGCAGCCCCGGGGATTTACGTAGTTACGAGCAGTACTTC	CASSPGDLRSYEQYF
TRBV5-1	TRBD1	.	TRBJ1-2	TGCGCCAGCAGCCTATCTGGCCCAACAGGGGGCTATGGCTACACCTTC	CASSLSGPTGGYGYTF
TRBV24-1	TRBD1	.	TRBJ1-2	TGTGCCACCAGCCAGGGGGCGGAAGGCTACACCTTC	CATSQGAEGYTF
TRBV7-2	TRBD2	.	TRBJ2-5	TGTGCCAGCAGCTTAGTCGGGACTAGCGGGGGGGGTACTCAAGAGACCCAGTACTTC	CASSLVGTSGGGTQETQYF
TRBV2	.	.	TRBJ2-2	TGTGCCAGCAGGGAGACAGGTGCGAACACCGGGGAGCTGTTTTTT	CASRETGANTGELFF
TRBV7-7	TRBD2	.	TRBJ2-2	TGTGCCAGCAGCTCTAGCGGGAGCGGGGAGCTGTTTTTT	CASSSSGSGELFF
TRBV27	TRBD1	once	TRBJ1-1	TGTGCCAGCAGTGTAAACAGGGGGTTTGACACTGAAGCTTTCTTT	CASSVNRGFDTEAFF
TRBV2	.	.	TRBJ1-2	TGTGCCAGCAGCGAGTGGGTGACTACGTATGGCTACACCTTC	CASSEWVTTYGYTF
TRBV6-2/TRBV6-3	.	.	TRBJ2-7	TGTGCCAGCAGTTTTCATCGGGAACAACCCTACGAGCAGTACTTC	CASSFHREQPYEQYF
TRBV7-8	TRBD2	.	TRBJ2-3	TGTGCCAGCAGCCAACAGACTAGCCTAGATACGCAGTATTTT	CASSQQTSLDTQYF
TRBV28	TRBD1	.	TRBJ1-2	TGTGCCAGCAGGGGACAGGAGGCGGGCTATGGCTACACCTTC	CASRGQEAGYGYTF
TRBV11-2	TRBD1	.	TRBJ1-2	TGTGCCAGCAGCTCACAGGGGAACTATGGCTACACCTTC	CASSSQGNYGYTF
TRBV20-1	.	.	TRBJ1-1	TGCAGTGCGAGCCAGGGGCCTGAAGCTTTCTTT	CSASQGPEAFF
TRBV27	TRBD1	.	TRBJ1-2	TGTGCCAGCAGTAATCCGGGACAGGGGGTGGGGGGCTACACCTTC	CASSNPGQGVGGYTF
TRBV30	TRBD1	.	TRBJ1-5	TGTGCCTGGGGGATAGGGACAGGGGCTGGTCAGCCCCAGCATTTT	CAWGIGTGAGQPQHF